This T cell receptor (beta chain) was sequenced in a study of T cell changes during pregnancy in multiple sclerosis. Only in-frame clones appear in the TCRdb table, and some are missing; sequencing was by immunoSEQ multiplex PCR. The sample holds 50,000 or so clones, 80% to 95% seen once. With 6 bases clipped from V and 5 bases from J, the junction kept 9 bases outside the gene matches. Looked up from germline, CDR1 is MRHNA and CDR2 is SNTAGT. The CDR3 is made up of 15 amino acids. The TCR comes from a female donor with multiple sclerosis, enrolled in a pregnancy study. The V and J genes are TRBV6-4 and TRBJ1-1, with 10 bases fitting TRBD1. Sequences were derived from CD4+ T cells from peripheral blood mononuclear cells, sampled in the third trimester of pregnancy. This chain's CDR3 is CASRGTGVWRTEAFF. The DNA for the CDR3 is TGTGCCAGCAGGGGGACAGGGGTATGGCGGACTGAAGCTTTCTTT.